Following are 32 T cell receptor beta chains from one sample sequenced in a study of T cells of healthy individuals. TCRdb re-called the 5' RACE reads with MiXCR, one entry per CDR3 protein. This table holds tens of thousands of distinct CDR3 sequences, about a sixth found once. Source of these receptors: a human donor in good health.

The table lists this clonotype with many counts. The chain's CDR3 is CASSLHTKQETQYF. In DNA, the CDR3 is TGTGCCAGCAGCTTACACACGAAACAAGAGACCCAGTACTTC. The J gene is TRBJ2-5, the V gene TRBV7-9; D is unclear. CDR1 is SEHNR and CDR2 is FQNEAQ in the germline V gene (reference sequence). The germline V and J ends were trimmed by 2 bases and 2 bases, with 9 bases remaining between them. The CDR3 totals 14 residues. The complete variable domain, with remaining parts taken from reference TRBV7-9 and TRBJ2-5, reads DTGVSQNPRHKITKRGQNVTFRCDPISEHNRLYWYRQTLGQGPEFLTYFQNEAQLEKSRLLSDRFSAERPKGSFSTLEIQRTEQGDSAMYLCASSLHTKQETQYFGPGTRLLVL.

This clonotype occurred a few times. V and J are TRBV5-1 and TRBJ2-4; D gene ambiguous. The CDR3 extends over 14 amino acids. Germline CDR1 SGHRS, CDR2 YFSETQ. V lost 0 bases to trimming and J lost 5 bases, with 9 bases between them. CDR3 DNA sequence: TGCGCCAGCAGCTTGGGGTATGGCGAAAACATTCAGTACTTC. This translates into CASSLGYGENIQYF.

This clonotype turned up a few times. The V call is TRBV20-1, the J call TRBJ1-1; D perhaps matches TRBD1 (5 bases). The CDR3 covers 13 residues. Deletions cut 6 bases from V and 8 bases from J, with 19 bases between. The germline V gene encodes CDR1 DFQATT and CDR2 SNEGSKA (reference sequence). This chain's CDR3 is CSATPDPAGEAFF. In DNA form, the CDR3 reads TGCAGTGCCACCCCGGATCCGGCAGGGGAAGCTTTCTTT.

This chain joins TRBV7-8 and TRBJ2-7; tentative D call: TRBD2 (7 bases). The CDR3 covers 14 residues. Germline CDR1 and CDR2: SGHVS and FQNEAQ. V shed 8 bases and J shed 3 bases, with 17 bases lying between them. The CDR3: CASLGGGIIYEQYF. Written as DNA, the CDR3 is TGTGCCAGCCTGGGGGGGGGCATCATCTACGAGCAGTACTTC.

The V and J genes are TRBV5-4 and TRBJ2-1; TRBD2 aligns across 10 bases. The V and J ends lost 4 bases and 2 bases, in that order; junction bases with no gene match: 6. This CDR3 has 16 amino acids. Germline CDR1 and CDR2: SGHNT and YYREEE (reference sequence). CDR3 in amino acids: CASSSGLAATYNEQFF. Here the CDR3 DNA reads TGTGCCAGCAGCAGTGGACTAGCGGCAACCTACAATGAGCAGTTCTTC.

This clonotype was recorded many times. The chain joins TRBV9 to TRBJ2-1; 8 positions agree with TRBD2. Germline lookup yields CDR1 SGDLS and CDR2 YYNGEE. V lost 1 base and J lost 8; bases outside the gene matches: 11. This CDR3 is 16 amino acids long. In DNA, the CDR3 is TGTGCCAGCAGCGTAATCTTCAGCGGGAGCACTGATGAGCAGTTCTTC. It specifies CASSVIFSGSTDEQFF.

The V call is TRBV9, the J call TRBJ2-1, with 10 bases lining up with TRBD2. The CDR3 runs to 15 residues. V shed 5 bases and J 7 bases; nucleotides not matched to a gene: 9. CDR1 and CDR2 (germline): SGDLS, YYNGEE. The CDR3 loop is CASSLAGVIWNEQFF. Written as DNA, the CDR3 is TGTGCCAGCAGTCTAGCGGGAGTGATCTGGAATGAGCAGTTCTTC.

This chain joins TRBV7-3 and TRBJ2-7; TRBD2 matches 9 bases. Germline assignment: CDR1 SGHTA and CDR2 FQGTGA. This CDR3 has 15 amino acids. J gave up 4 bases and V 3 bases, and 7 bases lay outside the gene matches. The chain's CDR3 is CASSLGPGLAYEQYF. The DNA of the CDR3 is TGTGCCAGCAGCTTGGGACCGGGACTAGCATACGAGCAGTACTTC.

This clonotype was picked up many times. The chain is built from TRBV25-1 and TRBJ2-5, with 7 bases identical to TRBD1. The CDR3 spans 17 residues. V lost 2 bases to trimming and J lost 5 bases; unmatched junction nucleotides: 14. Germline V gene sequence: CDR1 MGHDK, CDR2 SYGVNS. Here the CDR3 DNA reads TGTGCCAGCAGTGAAAGCCGACTGGACAGGTTGGGGGAGACCCAGTACTTC. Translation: CASSESRLDRLGETQYF.

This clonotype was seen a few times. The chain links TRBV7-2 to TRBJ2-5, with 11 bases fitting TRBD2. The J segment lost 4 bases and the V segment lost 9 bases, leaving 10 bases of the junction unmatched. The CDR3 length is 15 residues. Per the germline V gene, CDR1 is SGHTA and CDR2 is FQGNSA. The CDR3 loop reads CASSGRALGGETQYF. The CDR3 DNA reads TGTGCCAGTAGCGGGAGGGCCCTCGGAGGAGAGACCCAGTACTTC.

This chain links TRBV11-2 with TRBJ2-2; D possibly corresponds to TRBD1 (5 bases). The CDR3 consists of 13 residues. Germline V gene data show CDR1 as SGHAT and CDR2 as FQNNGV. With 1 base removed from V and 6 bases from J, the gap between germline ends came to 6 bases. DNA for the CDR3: TGTGCCAGCAGCTTAGGGGGCCCCGGGGAGCTGTTTTTT. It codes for CASSLGGPGELFF.

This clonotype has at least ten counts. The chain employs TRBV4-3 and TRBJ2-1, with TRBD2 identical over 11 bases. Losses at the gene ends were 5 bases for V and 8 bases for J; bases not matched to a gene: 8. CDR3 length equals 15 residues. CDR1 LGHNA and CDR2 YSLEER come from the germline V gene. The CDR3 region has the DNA TGCGCCAGCAGCGGACGACTAGCGGGGACTCATGAGCAGTTCTTC. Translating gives CASSGRLAGTHEQFF.

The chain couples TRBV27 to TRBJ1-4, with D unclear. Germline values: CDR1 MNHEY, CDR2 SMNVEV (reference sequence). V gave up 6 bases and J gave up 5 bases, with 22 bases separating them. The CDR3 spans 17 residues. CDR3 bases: TGTGCCAGCAGCCCATTCGCGTCAGCCCTCATGAATGAAAAACTGTTTTTT. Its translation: CASSPFASALMNEKLFF.

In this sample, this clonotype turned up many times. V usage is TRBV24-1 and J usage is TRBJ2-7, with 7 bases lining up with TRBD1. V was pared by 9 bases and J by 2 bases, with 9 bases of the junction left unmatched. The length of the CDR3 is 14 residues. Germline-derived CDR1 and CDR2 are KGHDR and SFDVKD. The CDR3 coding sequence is TGTGCCACCCAGCCTAGGACAGGTACCTACGAGCAGTACTTC. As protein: CATQPRTGTYEQYF.

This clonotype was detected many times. CDR3 coding DNA: TGTGCCAGCAGCTTATCTCGCTACGAGCAGTACTTC. The encoded protein is CASSLSRYEQYF. The chain employs TRBV7-2 and TRBJ2-7; D ambiguous. The CDR3 loop spans 12 amino acids. The germline V and J ends were trimmed by 2 bases and 3 bases, with 5 bases remaining between them. Germline CDR1 is SGHTA and CDR2 is FQGNSA.

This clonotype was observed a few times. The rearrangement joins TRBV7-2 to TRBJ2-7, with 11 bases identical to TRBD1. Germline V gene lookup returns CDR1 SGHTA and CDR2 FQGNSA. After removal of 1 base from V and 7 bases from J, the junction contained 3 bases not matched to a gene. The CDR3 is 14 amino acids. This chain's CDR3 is CASSLDGTGGEQYF. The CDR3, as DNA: TGTGCCAGCAGCTTAGACGGGACAGGGGGTGAGCAGTACTTC.

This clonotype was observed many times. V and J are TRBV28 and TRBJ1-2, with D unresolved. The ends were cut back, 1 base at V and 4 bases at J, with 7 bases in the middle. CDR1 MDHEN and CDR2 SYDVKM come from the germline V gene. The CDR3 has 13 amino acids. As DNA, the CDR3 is TGTGCCAGCAGTTTATCGGCTAGCTATGGCTACACCTTC. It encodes CASSLSASYGYTF.

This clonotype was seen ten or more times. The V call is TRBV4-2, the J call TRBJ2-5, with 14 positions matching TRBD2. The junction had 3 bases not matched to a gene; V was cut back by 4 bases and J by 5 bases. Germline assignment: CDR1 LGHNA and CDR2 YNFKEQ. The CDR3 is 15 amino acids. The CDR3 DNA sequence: TGTGCCAGCAGCCCCGGGACTAGCGGGAGTGAGACCCAGTACTTC. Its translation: CASSPGTSGSETQYF.

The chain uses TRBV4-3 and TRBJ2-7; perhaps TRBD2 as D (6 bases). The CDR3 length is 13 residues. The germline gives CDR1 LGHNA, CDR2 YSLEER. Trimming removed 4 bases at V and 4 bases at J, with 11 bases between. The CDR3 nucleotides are TGCGCCAGCAGCCCGAGCGGAGGGTACGAGCAGTACTTC. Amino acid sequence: CASSPSGGYEQYF.

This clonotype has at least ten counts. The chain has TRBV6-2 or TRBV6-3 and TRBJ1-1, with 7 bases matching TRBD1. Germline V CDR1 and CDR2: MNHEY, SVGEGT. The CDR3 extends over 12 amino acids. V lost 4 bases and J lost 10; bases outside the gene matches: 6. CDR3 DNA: TGTGCCAGCAGTTGGGACAGCGCGGCAGCTTTCTTT. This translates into CASSWDSAAAFF.

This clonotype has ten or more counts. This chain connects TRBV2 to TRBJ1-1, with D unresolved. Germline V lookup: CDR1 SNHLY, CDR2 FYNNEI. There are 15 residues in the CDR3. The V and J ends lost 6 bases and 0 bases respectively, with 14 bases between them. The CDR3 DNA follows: TGTGCCAGCAGGGCCACGGTAGATCTGAACACTGAAGCTTTCTTT. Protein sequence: CASRATVDLNTEAFF.

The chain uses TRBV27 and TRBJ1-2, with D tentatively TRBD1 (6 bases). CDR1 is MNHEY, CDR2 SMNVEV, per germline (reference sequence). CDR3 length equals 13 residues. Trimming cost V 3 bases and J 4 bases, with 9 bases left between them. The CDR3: CASSFQQGYGYTF. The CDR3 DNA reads TGTGCCAGCAGTTTTCAACAGGGCTATGGCTACACCTTC.

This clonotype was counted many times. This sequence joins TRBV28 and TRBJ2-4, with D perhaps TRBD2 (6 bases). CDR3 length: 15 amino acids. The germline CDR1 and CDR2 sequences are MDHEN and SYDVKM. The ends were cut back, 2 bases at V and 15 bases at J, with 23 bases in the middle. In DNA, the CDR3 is TGTGCCAGCAGTTTACGAGGGCGGGGAATACGTTTCAGGTACTTC. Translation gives CASSLRGRGIRFRYF. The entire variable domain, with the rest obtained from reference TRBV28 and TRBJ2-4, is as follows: DVKVTQSSRYLVKRTGEKVFLECVQDMDHENMFWYRQDPGLGLRLIYFSYDVKMKEKGDIPEGYSVSREKKERFSLILESASTNQTSMYLCASSLRGRGIRFRYFGAGTRLSVL.

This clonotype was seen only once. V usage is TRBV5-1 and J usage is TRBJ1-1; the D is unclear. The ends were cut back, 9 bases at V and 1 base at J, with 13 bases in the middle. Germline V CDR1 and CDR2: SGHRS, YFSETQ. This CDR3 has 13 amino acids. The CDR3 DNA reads TGCGCCACTAAGGACGAACCGAACACTGAAGCTTTCTTT. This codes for CATKDEPNTEAFF.

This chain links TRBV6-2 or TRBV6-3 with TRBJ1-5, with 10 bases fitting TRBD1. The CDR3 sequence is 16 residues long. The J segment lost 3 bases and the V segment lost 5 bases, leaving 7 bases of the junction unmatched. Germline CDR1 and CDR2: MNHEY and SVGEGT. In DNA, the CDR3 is TGTGCCAGCAGTCCTCAGGACAGGGGGAACAATCAGCCCCAGCATTTT. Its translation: CASSPQDRGNNQPQHF.

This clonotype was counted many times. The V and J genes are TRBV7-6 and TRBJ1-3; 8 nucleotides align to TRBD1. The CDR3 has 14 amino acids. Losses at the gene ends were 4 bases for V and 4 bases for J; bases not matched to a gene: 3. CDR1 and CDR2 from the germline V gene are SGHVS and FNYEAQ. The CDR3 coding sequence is TGTGCCAGCAGCTCCCGGACAGGGGGAAACACCATATATTTT. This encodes CASSSRTGGNTIYF.

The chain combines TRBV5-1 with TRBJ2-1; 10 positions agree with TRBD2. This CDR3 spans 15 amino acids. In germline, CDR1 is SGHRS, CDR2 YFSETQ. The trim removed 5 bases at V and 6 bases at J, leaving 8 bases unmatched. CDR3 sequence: CASRVLAGGLNEQFF. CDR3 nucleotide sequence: TGCGCCAGCAGAGTCTTAGCGGGGGGACTCAATGAGCAGTTCTTC.

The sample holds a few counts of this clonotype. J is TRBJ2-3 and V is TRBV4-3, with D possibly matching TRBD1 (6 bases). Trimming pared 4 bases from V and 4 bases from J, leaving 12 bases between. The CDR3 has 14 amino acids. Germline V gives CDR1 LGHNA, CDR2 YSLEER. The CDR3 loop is CASSRTGLADTQYF. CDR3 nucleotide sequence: TGCGCCAGCAGCCGAACAGGGTTGGCAGATACGCAGTATTTT.

This chain's CDR3 is CASSQDSVTPYEQYF. In DNA form, the CDR3 reads TGCGCCAGCAGCCAGGATTCGGTAACACCCTACGAGCAGTACTTC. The chain carries TRBV4-1 and TRBJ2-7; unclear D gene. This CDR3 is built from 15 residues. Germline CDR1 MGHRA, CDR2 YSYEKL. Deletions cut 3 bases from V and 2 bases from J, with 14 bases between.

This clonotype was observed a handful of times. The DNA of the CDR3 is TGCGCCAGCAGAGCGGGAGGGGCAGATACGCAGTATTTT. This translates into CASRAGGADTQYF. The chain couples TRBV10-2 to TRBJ2-3, with 10 bases lining up with TRBD2. In germline, CDR1 is WSHSY, CDR2 SAAADI. With V trimmed by 6 bases and J by 4 bases, 1 base remained unmatched. The CDR3 has 13 residues.

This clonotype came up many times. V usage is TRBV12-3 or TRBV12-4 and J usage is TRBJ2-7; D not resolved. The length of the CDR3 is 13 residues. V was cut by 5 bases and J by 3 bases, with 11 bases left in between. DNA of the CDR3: TGTGCCAGCAGTGGATTTTTCATCTACGAGCAGTACTTC. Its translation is CASSGFFIYEQYF.

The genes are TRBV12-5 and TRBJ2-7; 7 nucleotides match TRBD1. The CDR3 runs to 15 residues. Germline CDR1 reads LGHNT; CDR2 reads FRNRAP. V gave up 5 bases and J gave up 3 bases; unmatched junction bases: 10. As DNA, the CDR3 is TGTGCTAGTGGTCTCCCCAGGGGGACCCTCTACGAGCAGTACTTC. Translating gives CASGLPRGTLYEQYF.